The subject of this entry is one T cell receptor (beta chain). Measured with immunoSEQ multiplex PCR; TCRdb has only the in-frame clones, and not every one. The sample shows around 100,000 clones, about nine tenths of them seen only once. The data were obtained in a study of siplizumab effects on memory and regulatory T cells. Germline CDR1 and CDR2: LGHNA and YSLEER. The CDR3 is 16 residues long. The germline V and J ends were trimmed by 1 base and 1 base, with 13 bases remaining between them. The sequence came from a human donor in good health. The chain uses TRBV4-3 and TRBJ1-2; D gene ambiguous. Material for sequencing was non-Treg CD4+ T cells sorted from blood. Written as DNA, the CDR3 is TGCGCCAGCAGCCAAGCTAGTTCCAGATATAACTATGGCTACACCTTC. Translated: CASSQASSRYNYGYTF.